One sample yielded the 18 T cell receptor beta chains listed below, sequenced in a study of cytomegalovirus exposure and HLA in healthy donors. Clones were sequenced by immunoSEQ multiplex PCR, and TCRdb holds only the in-frame ones, with some missing. The sample has over 150,000 clones, about 80% seen once; the top ten hold 2.5% to 3.5%. Source material: PBMCs. The receptors were sampled from a woman younger than 30 in good health and CMV-seropositive.

This clone was detected ten times or more. J is TRBJ2-6 and V is TRBV6-1; 8 nucleotides agree with TRBD1. Germline assignment: CDR1 MNHNS and CDR2 SASEGT. V lost 11 bases to trimming and J lost 2 bases; unmatched junction nucleotides: 2. The CDR3 length is 13 residues. The CDR3, as DNA: TGTGCCGGGGACAGGCCTGGGGCCAACGTCCTGACTTTC. This codes for CAGDRPGANVLTF.

This clone was counted a few times. The V call is TRBV4-2, the J call TRBJ1-6; TRBD1 matches at 9 bases. Per the germline V gene, CDR1 is LGHNA and CDR2 is YNFKEQ. V shed 1 base, J shed 9 bases, and the junction held 4 bases outside the gene matches. The CDR3 runs to 15 residues. This CDR3 reads CASSQGTGVSSPLHF. DNA for the CDR3: TGTGCCAGCAGCCAAGGGACAGGGGTTAGTTCACCCCTCCACTTT.

The rearrangement joins TRBV9 to TRBJ1-4; possibly TRBD1 for D (5 bases). The CDR3 is 16 residues long. V lost 4 bases and J 8 bases, leaving 21 bases between the germline ends. CDR1 is SGDLS and CDR2 is YYNGEE in the germline V gene. CDR3 sequence: CASSPRGGGLGEKLFF. The CDR3 DNA reads TGTGCCAGCAGCCCACGGGGTGGGGGGTTAGGGGAAAAACTGTTTTTT.

V usage is TRBV4-3 and J usage is TRBJ2-7, with D perhaps TRBD1 (5 bases). This CDR3 region has 15 residues. V lost 0 bases, J lost 0 bases, and 9 bases lay in between. Germline CDR1 reads LGHNA; CDR2 reads YSLEER. In nucleotides, the CDR3 is TGCGCCAGCAGCCAAGAGGGCAGGGCCTCCTACGAGCAGTACTTC. It specifies CASSQEGRASYEQYF.

The rearrangement links TRBV18 to TRBJ2-3; maybe TRBD1 (6 bases). Trimming took 7 bases from V and 6 from J, leaving 14 bases between them. Germline CDR1 and CDR2: KGHSH and LQKENI. The CDR3 contains 13 residues. This CDR3 is CASLLGGADTQYF. In nucleotides, the CDR3 is TGTGCCAGCTTGCTTGGGGGCGCGGATACGCAGTATTTT.

V is TRBV7-9 and J is TRBJ1-1, with 9 bases identical to TRBD1. The CDR3 length is 13 residues. J was trimmed by 6 bases and V by 7 bases; bases with no gene match: 6. CDR1 and CDR2 (germline): SEHNR, FQNEAQ (reference sequence). CDR3 coding DNA: TGTGCCAGCACCCCGACAGGGGGGTCTGAAGCTTTCTTT. Amino acid sequence: CASTPTGGSEAFF.

The rearrangement joins TRBV5-1 to TRBJ2-1, with D perhaps matching TRBD1 (5 bases). Germline lookup yields CDR1 SGHRS and CDR2 YFSETQ. V was trimmed by 2 bases and J by 7 bases, leaving 16 bases between them. The CDR3 runs 15 residues. In DNA form, the CDR3 reads TGCGCCAGCAGCTTCGAATGGGGCGCAGGTAATGAGCAGTTCTTC. Its protein product is CASSFEWGAGNEQFF.

This rearrangement joins TRBV10-3 to TRBJ1-1; D ambiguous. CDR3 length: 16 residues. Per germline, CDR1 ENHRY and CDR2 SYGVKD. The V end was cut by 5 bases, the J end by 4 bases, with 20 bases between. The CDR3 sequence: CAISTSRSSVITEAFF. The CDR3 coding sequence is TGTGCCATCAGTACCTCCCGCTCATCAGTAATCACTGAAGCTTTCTTT.

The chain employs TRBV5-1 and TRBJ2-7, with 10 bases identical to TRBD1. The CDR3 has 15 amino acids. V shed 4 bases, J shed 0 bases, and the junction held 4 bases outside the gene matches. The germline gives CDR1 SGHRS, CDR2 YFSETQ. CDR3 sequence reads: CASSPDRGNSYEQYF. The DNA for the CDR3 is TGCGCCAGCAGCCCGGACAGGGGGAACTCCTACGAGCAGTACTTC.

CDR3 residues: CASTPAGGTDTQYF. DNA of the CDR3: TGTGCCAGCACGCCAGCGGGGGGCACAGATACGCAGTATTTT. The chain recombines TRBV6-6 with TRBJ2-3; 8 nucleotides agree with TRBD2. The CDR3 is made up of 14 amino acids. Trimming took 7 bases from V and 1 from J; bases not matched to a gene: 4. CDR1 is MNHNY and CDR2 is SVGAGI in the germline V gene (reference sequence).

As DNA, the CDR3 is TGTGCCAGCAGTCGAGGGGGCGTCAGTTTAGATGAGCAGTTCTTC. Amino acid sequence: CASSRGGVSLDEQFF. The rearrangement uses TRBV6-1 and TRBJ2-1; 7 bases are shared with TRBD1. Losses at the gene ends were 5 bases for V and 8 bases for J; bases not matched to a gene: 12. Germline V gives CDR1 MNHNS, CDR2 SASEGT. The CDR3 sequence is 15 residues long.

This clone was seen only once. The gene calls are TRBV5-1 and TRBJ2-3, with 9 bases fitting TRBD2. This CDR3 region has 18 residues. Trimming removed 4 bases from V and 2 bases from J; junction bases left unmatched: 14. CDR1 SGHRS and CDR2 YFSETQ come from the germline V gene. The CDR3 region is CASSIRLSGGLNTDTQYF. The CDR3 region has the DNA TGCGCCAGCAGCATACGACTAAGCGGGGGGCTGAACACAGATACGCAGTATTTT.

This chain joins TRBV7-9 and TRBJ2-7; 8 bases map to TRBD2. J gave up 3 bases and V 5 bases, and 9 bases lay outside the gene matches. CDR1 and CDR2 (germline): SEHNR, FQNEAQ (reference sequence). The CDR3 runs 15 residues. CDR3 in amino acids: CASSQYSRGGYEQYF. The DNA of the CDR3 is TGTGCCAGCAGCCAATACTCACGGGGGGGCTACGAGCAGTACTTC.

The chain couples TRBV6-5 to TRBJ2-7; D is unclear. The CDR3 loop spans 13 amino acids. Trimming removed 5 bases from V and 2 bases from J, with 10 bases in between. Per germline, CDR1 MNHEY and CDR2 SVGAGI. CDR3 DNA sequence: TGTGCCAGCAGTAACCCAGAAACCTACGAGCAGTACTTC. It codes for CASSNPETYEQYF.

A single count supports this clone. The chain links TRBV5-1 to TRBJ2-2; TRBD1 is a possible D gene (7 bases). V dropped 5 bases and J dropped 4 bases, with 18 bases sitting between them. The CDR3 spans 16 residues. CDR1 and CDR2 (germline): SGHRS, YFSETQ. The CDR3 DNA reads as TGCGCCAGCAGGGAGGGGGCCACCCCAAGCACCGGGGAGCTGTTTTTT. This translates into CASREGATPSTGELFF.

The CDR3 DNA reads TGCGCCAGCAGCCAAGTGTCAAGCACAGATACGCAGTATTTT. Its protein is CASSQVSSTDTQYF. The chain recombines TRBV4-3 with TRBJ2-3; D unclear. The germline V gene has CDR1 LGHNA and CDR2 YSLEER. The CDR3 spans 14 residues. The V gene lost 1 base and the J gene lost 0 bases, with 5 bases spanning the gap.

The V and J genes are TRBV7-8 and TRBJ1-1, with TRBD1 matching over 7 bases. The CDR3 is 15 amino acids. Germline values: CDR1 SGHVS, CDR2 FQNEAQ. Trimming cost V 3 bases and J 0 bases; bases outside gene matches: 4. This CDR3 reads CASSLGQTMNTEAFF. DNA of the CDR3: TGTGCCAGCAGCTTGGGACAGACAATGAACACTGAAGCTTTCTTT.

This chain connects TRBV5-6 to TRBJ2-2; D is ambiguous. V shed 4 bases and J shed 7 bases, with 14 bases lying between them. This CDR3 spans 14 amino acids. Germline values: CDR1 SGHDT, CDR2 YYEEEE. The CDR3 nucleotides are TGTGCCAGCAGCCCGGTTGGCAGGAACGGGGAGCTGTTTTTT. Its translation: CASSPVGRNGELFF.